This TCR beta chain comes out of a study of vaccination effects on CD4 cells after COVID-19. Study results and caveats: Late post-vaccination samples showed marked contraction of infection- and vaccine-induced clones.

Cultured cells yielded isolated CD4+ T cells after 10 days. PCR confirmed that the person was infected with SARS-CoV-2 between March and December 2020. Everyone in the study got two shots of either the BNT162b2 or mRNA-1273 vaccine. It was on days 3 and 7 that half the medium was replaced with IL-2 medium. Measured with immunoSEQ multiplex PCR; TCRdb has only the in-frame clones, and not every one. Of tens of thousands of clones in the sample, around 80% were seen once. Germline CDR1 KGHSH, CDR2 LQKENI. The CDR3 contains 15 residues. V lost 0 bases and J lost 1, with 9 bases in between. Concerning this clone itself: What it binds is not known.

The gene calls are TRBV18 and TRBJ2-5; tentative D call: TRBD1 (5 bases). The origin of this receptor is a human donor who had a prior SARS-CoV-2 infection. This material consisted of CD4+ T cells from PBMCs cultured without peptide, taken after COVID-19 vaccination. As DNA, the CDR3 is TGTGCCAGCTCACCACCGAACAGGCCCCAAGAGACCCAGTACTTC. It translates to CASSPPNRPQETQYF.